The clone carrying this T cell receptor beta chain was counted at least ten times. Its antigen is as yet unknown. Trimming removed 5 bases from V and 5 bases from J, with 14 bases in between. Per germline, CDR1 SGHKS and CDR2 YYEKEE (reference sequence). The CDR3 is made up of 14 amino acids. This entry is derived from a study of T cells in Graves' hyperthyroidism and ophthalmopathy. Study information: Initial diagnosis, before any treatment, was when peripheral blood was collected. Points from the study as a whole: Ophthalmopathy was model-predicted a median roughly 6.5 months pre-onset.

Uncontrolled infections, other autoimmune diseases, pregnancy or lactation led to exclusion of patients. The authors took PBMCs from roughly 9.3 ml fresh peripheral blood. TCR beta CDR3 regions were amplified from RNA. The HTBI primer set was used in a first-round RT-PCR of the TCR CDR3. TCRdb analysed the multiplex PCR reads with MiXCR anew, one entry per CDR3 protein. The table includes nearly 750,000 distinct CDR3 sequences, 35% detected once. The clonotype was recovered from a woman aged 40-49 years with Graves' hyperthyroidism. V and J are TRBV5-5 and TRBJ1-5, with D perhaps TRBD1 (6 bases). The sequencing input was blood. This CDR3 is CASSLYRVDQPQHF. For the CDR3, the DNA is TGTGCCAGCAGTCTCTACAGGGTTGATCAGCCCCAGCATTTT.